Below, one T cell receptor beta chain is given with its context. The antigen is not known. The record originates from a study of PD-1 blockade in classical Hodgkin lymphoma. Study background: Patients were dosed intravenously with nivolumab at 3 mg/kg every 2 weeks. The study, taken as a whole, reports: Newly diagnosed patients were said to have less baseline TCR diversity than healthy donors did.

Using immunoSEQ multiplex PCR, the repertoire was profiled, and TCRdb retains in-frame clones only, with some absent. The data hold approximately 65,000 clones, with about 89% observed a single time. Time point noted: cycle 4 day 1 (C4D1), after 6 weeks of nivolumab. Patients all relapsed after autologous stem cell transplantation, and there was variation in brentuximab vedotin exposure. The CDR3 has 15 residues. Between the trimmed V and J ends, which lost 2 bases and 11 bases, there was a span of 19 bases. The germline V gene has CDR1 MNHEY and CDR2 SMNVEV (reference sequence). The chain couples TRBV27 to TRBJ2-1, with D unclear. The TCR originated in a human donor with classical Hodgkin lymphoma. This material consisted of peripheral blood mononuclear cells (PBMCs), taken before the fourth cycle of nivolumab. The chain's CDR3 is CASSLRLRTDHQQFF. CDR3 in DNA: TGTGCCAGCAGTTTACGTCTAAGAACAGACCACCAGCAGTTCTTC.